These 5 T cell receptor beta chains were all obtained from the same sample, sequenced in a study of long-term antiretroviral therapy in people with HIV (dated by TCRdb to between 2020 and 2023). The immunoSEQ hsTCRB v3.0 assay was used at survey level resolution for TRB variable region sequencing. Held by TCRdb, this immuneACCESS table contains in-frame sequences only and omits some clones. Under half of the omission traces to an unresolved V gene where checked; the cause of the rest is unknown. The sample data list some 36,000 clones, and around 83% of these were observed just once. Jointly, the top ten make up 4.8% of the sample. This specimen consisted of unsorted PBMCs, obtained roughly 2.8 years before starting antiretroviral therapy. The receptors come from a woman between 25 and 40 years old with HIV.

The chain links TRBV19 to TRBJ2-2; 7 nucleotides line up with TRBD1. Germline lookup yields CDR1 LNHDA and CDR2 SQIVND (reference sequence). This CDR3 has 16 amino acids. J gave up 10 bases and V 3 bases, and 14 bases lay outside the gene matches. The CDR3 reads CASSIERTGITKELFF. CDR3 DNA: TGTGCCAGTAGTATTGAGCGGACAGGTATTACCAAGGAGCTGTTTTTT.

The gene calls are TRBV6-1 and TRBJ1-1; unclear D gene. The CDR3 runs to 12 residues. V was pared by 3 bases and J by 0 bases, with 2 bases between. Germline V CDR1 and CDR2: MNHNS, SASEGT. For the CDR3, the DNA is TGTGCCAGCAGTGATATGAACACTGAAGCTTTCTTT. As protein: CASSDMNTEAFF.

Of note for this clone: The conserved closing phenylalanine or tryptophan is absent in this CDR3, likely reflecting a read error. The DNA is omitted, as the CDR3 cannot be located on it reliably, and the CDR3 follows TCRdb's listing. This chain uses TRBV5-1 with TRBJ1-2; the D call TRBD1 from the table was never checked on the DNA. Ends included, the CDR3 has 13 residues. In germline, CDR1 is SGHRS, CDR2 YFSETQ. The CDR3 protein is CASSLEGVSGYDL.

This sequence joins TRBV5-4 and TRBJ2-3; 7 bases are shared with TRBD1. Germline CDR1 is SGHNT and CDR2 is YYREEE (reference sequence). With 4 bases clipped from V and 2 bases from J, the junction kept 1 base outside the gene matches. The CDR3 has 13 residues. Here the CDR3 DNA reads TGTGCCAGCAGCACAGGGGTCACAGATACGCAGTATTTT. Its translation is CASSTGVTDTQYF. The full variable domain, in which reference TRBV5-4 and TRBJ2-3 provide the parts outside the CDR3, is ETGVTQSPTHLIKTRGQQVTLRCSSQSGHNTVSWYQQALGQGPQFIFQYYREEENGRGNFPPRFSGLQFPNYSSELNVNALELDDSALYLCASSTGVTDTQYFGPGTRLTVL.

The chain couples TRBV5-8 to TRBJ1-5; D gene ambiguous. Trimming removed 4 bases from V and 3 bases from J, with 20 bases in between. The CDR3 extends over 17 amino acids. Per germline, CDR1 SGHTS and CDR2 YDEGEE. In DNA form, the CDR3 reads TGTGCCAGCAGCCATTTCGGGAGTGGAGGAGTCAATCAGCCCCAGCATTTT. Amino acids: CASSHFGSGGVNQPQHF.